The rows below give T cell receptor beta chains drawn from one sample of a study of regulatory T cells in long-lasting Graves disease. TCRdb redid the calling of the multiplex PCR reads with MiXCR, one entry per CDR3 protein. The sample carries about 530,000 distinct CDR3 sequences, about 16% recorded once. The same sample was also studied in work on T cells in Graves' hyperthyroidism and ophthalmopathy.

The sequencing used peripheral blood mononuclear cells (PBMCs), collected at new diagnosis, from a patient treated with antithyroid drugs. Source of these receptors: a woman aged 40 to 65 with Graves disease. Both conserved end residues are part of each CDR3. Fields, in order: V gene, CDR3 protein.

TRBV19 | CASSMRGGGPSGGYTF
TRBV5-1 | CASSKAGKEQYF
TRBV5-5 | CASSLAWGKGDEQYF
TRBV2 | CASSEEGLRTFF
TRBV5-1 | CASSFRTGLNTEAFF
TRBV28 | CASTHTHSNTGELFF
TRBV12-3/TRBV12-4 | CASSLSPSGHSVGNTIYF
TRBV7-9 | CASSFGSGELFF
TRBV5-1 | CASSLDGISGTEAFF
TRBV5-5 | CASRGFGDTNEKLFF
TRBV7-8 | CASSSAGGSYEQYF
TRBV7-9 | CASSKADRGGGETQYF
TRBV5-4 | CAGSFGRNQPQHF
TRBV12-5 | CASGDRRDTQYF
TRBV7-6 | CASSPSGGVEQYF
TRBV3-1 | CASGSDTYEETQYF
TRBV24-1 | CATSDEDRTGELFF
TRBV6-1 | CASRRDLKREKLFF
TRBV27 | CASSELQGYEQYF
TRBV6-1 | CATLLGGLRYEQYF
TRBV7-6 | CASSLTTAGTDTQYF
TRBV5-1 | CASSSTSRPGTDTQYF
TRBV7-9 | CASSPITTDYSNQPQHF
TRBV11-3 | CASSLDLWGRSPGELFF
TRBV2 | CASSDIRGGELFF
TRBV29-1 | CSAHEGLGGYTF
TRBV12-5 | CASGLVPGTSNTGELFF
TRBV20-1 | CSAARDGITRSNQPQHF
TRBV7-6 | CASTTGQGVLGETQYF
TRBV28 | CASSLVGGLAGYNEQFF
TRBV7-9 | CASSLGFNEQFF
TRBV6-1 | CASSESLVTSLNQPQHF
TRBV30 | CAWSVGGSLQETQYF
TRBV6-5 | CASSSRTDYLNTEAFF
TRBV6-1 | CASSVTGGSNQPQHF
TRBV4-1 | CASSQDLTPEQPQHF
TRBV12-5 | CASGLSGGGDQETQYF
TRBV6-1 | CASSEWTVNTEAFF
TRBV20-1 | CSAGVGYQETQYF
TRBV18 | CASSQGQGAAETQYF
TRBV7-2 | CPFGTGTELSPLHF
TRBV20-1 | CSAREGTVGANEQFF
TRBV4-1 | CASSQVRGPNEQFF
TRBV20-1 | CSASHIDLNTEAFF
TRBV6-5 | CASSYSTAASYEQYF
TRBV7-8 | CASSLLAEGTEAFF
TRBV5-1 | CASSPWTGGANYGYTF
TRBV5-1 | CASSGQTGDVEQYF
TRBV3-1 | CASSQTTGINEKLFF
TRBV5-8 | CASSLDPRTEPQHF
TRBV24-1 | CATSGLGAGPADNEQFF
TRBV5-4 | CASSSSTNRGPAEKLFF
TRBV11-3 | CASSPGVNTGELFF
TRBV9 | CASSGGSPGGNTIYF
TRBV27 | CASSLSGLGAAFF